The text below deals with one T cell receptor beta chain. Germline V lookup: CDR1 MNHNS, CDR2 SASEGT. After removal of 2 bases from V and 7 bases from J, the junction contained 17 bases not matched to a gene. CDR3 size: 18 residues. Time point defined: pretreatment peripheral blood. Each individual provided 1 to 8 samples (taken pretreatment and on-treatment). Assay: immunoSEQ multiplex PCR; the TCRdb copy retains only in-frame clones and omits some. The data hold 45,000 to 60,000 clones, with 82% observed a single time. This sample is part of a study of PD-L1 blockade in urothelial cancer. Overall study: Atezolizumab 1,200 mg was given intravenously every 3 weeks, starting 2014. It was at 3 weeks (second dose) and 6 weeks after treatment start that blood was analyzed.

The TCR originated in a man in his fifties or sixties with urothelial cancer. The rearrangement joins TRBV6-1 to TRBJ1-2; the match to TRBD1 covers 9 bases. The sequencing here drew on PBMCs, taken around atezolizumab (anti-PD-L1) treatment. CDR3 in DNA: TGTGCCAGCAGTGAATCCTTGAACCTACAGGGGGCCGACGGTGGCTACACCTTC. It translates to CASSESLNLQGADGGYTF.